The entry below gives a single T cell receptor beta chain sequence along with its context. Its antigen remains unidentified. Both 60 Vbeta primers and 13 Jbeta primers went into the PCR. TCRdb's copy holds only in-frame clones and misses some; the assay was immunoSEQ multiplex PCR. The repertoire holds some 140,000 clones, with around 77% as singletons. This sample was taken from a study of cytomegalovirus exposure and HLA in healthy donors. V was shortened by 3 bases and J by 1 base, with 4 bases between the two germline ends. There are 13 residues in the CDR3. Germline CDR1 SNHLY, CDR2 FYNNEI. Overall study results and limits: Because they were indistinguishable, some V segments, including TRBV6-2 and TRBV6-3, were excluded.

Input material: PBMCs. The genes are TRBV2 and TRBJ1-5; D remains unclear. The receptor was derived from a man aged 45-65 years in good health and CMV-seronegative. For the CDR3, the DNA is TGTGCCAGCAGTGACAGAAGCAATCAGCCCCAGCATTTT. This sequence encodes CASSDRSNQPQHF. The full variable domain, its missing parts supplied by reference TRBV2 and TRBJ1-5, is EPEVTQTPSHQVTQMGQEVILRCVPISNHLYFYWYRQILGQKVEFLVSFYNNEISEKSEIFDDQFSVERPDGSNFTLKIRSTKLEDSAMYFCASSDRSNQPQHFGDGTRLSIL.